These T cell receptor beta chains were read from a single sample in a study of blood T cell repertoires in COVID-19. Assay: immunoSEQ multiplex PCR; the TCRdb copy retains only in-frame clones and omits some. The sample lists approximately 150,000 clones; more than 65% were seen once. Material for sequencing was peripheral blood. These receptor sequences come from a woman aged 55-70 years with COVID-19, enrolled during active disease. Both conserved end residues are part of each CDR3. D genes are given only for firm matches. Expanded clones are given a class, and other clones once, few, many or no size at all.

cdr3_aa: CASSVTTGGGNTIYF; cdr3_nt: TGTGCCAGCAGCGTAACGACAGGGGGCGGAAACACCATATATTTT; j_call: TRBJ1-3; d_call: TRBD1; v_call: TRBV9; clone_size: -
cdr3_aa: CASSLGGIPGEQYF; cdr3_nt: TGTGCCAGCAGCTTAGGCGGAATACCAGGAGAGCAGTACTTC; j_call: TRBJ2-7; d_call: -; v_call: TRBV13; clone_size: -
cdr3_aa: CASSPYSTSGRGTSPNEQFF; cdr3_nt: TGCGCCAGCAGCCCCTACTCAACTAGCGGGAGGGGAACTAGCCCCAATGAGCAGTTCTTC; j_call: TRBJ2-1; d_call: TRBD2; v_call: TRBV4-1; clone_size: -
cdr3_aa: CASSIGQGKVYEQYF; cdr3_nt: TGTGCCAGCAGCATAGGACAGGGTAAGGTCTACGAGCAGTACTTC; j_call: TRBJ2-7; d_call: TRBD1; v_call: TRBV5-4; clone_size: -
cdr3_aa: CASSSLGDRINSPLHF; cdr3_nt: TGTGCCAGCAGCTCCCTGGGTGACAGGATTAATTCACCCCTCCACTTT; j_call: TRBJ1-6; d_call: -; v_call: TRBV5-5; clone_size: -
cdr3_aa: CASSYTRILSNQPQHF; cdr3_nt: TGTGCCAGTAGTTACACCAGGATACTTAGCAATCAGCCCCAGCATTTT; j_call: TRBJ1-5; d_call: -; v_call: TRBV19; clone_size: once
cdr3_aa: CATSDFAVLGANVLTF; cdr3_nt: TGTGCCACCAGTGATTTTGCGGTTCTCGGGGCCAACGTCCTGACTTTC; j_call: TRBJ2-6; d_call: -; v_call: TRBV24-1; clone_size: -
cdr3_aa: CASSTGFSYGYTF; cdr3_nt: TGTGCCAGTAGTACAGGGTTCTCCTATGGCTACACCTTC; j_call: TRBJ1-2; d_call: -; v_call: TRBV19; clone_size: once
cdr3_aa: CASSFSWRHGYTF; cdr3_nt: TGTGCCAGCAGTTTCTCCTGGCGGCATGGCTACACCTTC; j_call: TRBJ1-2; d_call: -; v_call: TRBV28; clone_size: -
cdr3_aa: CASSPINDRGLGEAFF; cdr3_nt: TGTGCCAGCAGCCCGATAAATGACAGGGGGCTTGGTGAAGCTTTCTTT; j_call: TRBJ1-1; d_call: TRBD1; v_call: TRBV28; clone_size: few
cdr3_aa: CASRGPGSYEQYF; cdr3_nt: TGTGCCAGCAGGGGCCCAGGGTCCTACGAGCAGTACTTC; j_call: TRBJ2-7; d_call: -; v_call: TRBV6-5; clone_size: -
cdr3_aa: CASSLRSGRAYEETQYF; cdr3_nt: TGTGCCAGCAGTTTAAGGAGCGGGAGAGCTTATGAAGAGACCCAGTACTTC; j_call: TRBJ2-5; d_call: TRBD2; v_call: TRBV27; clone_size: -
cdr3_aa: CASTDLRISTDTQYF; cdr3_nt: TGTGCCAGCACCGACTTACGTATTTCCACAGATACGCAGTATTTT; j_call: TRBJ2-3; d_call: -; v_call: TRBV7-8; clone_size: -
cdr3_aa: CASSGGSSGNTDTQYF; cdr3_nt: TGTGCCAGCAGCGGGGGATCATCCGGGAACACAGATACGCAGTATTTT; j_call: TRBJ2-3; d_call: -; v_call: TRBV9; clone_size: -
cdr3_aa: CASSGGQTNTEAFF; cdr3_nt: TGCGCCAGCTCCGGGGGACAGACGAACACTGAAGCTTTCTTT; j_call: TRBJ1-1; d_call: TRBD1; v_call: TRBV10-1; clone_size: -
cdr3_aa: CASSRRESAASSTDTQYF; cdr3_nt: TGCGCCAGCAGCCGGCGAGAATCCGCGGCATCTAGCACAGATACGCAGTATTTT; j_call: TRBJ2-3; d_call: -; v_call: TRBV4-1; clone_size: -
cdr3_aa: CASSWGRSQETQYF; cdr3_nt: TGTGCCAGCAGCTGGGGGAGGTCCCAAGAGACCCAGTACTTC; j_call: TRBJ2-5; d_call: -; v_call: TRBV5-6; clone_size: -
cdr3_aa: CASSQDFAGGPRSEQFF; cdr3_nt: TGTGCCAGCAGCCAAGATTTTGCGGGAGGGCCAAGGAGTGAGCAGTTCTTC; j_call: TRBJ2-1; d_call: TRBD2; v_call: TRBV3-1/TRBV3-2; clone_size: -
cdr3_aa: CASTRSDRASEKLFF; cdr3_nt: TGTGCCAGTACCAGGTCGGACAGGGCTAGTGAAAAACTGTTTTTT; j_call: TRBJ1-4; d_call: TRBD1; v_call: TRBV19; clone_size: -
cdr3_aa: CASSHTRLAEYQETQYF; cdr3_nt: TGTGCCAGCAGCCACACCCGACTAGCGGAGTACCAAGAGACCCAGTACTTC; j_call: TRBJ2-5; d_call: TRBD2; v_call: TRBV5-6; clone_size: -
cdr3_aa: CASSLDGTGGSGYTF; cdr3_nt: TGTGCCAGCAGCTTGGATGGGACAGGGGGCAGCGGCTACACCTTC; j_call: TRBJ1-2; d_call: TRBD1; v_call: TRBV5-4; clone_size: -
cdr3_aa: CASTSGRGYGYTF; cdr3_nt: TGTGCCAGCACCTCCGGGAGAGGATATGGCTACACCTTC; j_call: TRBJ1-2; d_call: -; v_call: TRBV11-2; clone_size: few
cdr3_aa: CASSKPSGPTDTQYF; cdr3_nt: TGTGCCAGCAGTAAACCTAGCGGGCCAACAGATACGCAGTATTTT; j_call: TRBJ2-3; d_call: TRBD2; v_call: TRBV6-2/TRBV6-3; clone_size: -
cdr3_aa: CASSPRTGGLYQPQHF; cdr3_nt: TGTGCCAGCAGCCCCAGGACAGGGGGCCTATATCAGCCCCAGCATTTT; j_call: TRBJ1-5; d_call: TRBD1; v_call: TRBV7-2; clone_size: -
cdr3_aa: CASSSDRGLYGYTF; cdr3_nt: TGTGCCAGCAGCTCAGACAGGGGCCTTTATGGCTACACCTTC; j_call: TRBJ1-2; d_call: TRBD1; v_call: TRBV11-2; clone_size: -
cdr3_aa: CASSRVSDTEAFF; cdr3_nt: TGTGCCAGCAGTCGGGTTAGCGACACTGAAGCTTTCTTT; j_call: TRBJ1-1; d_call: -; v_call: TRBV12-3/TRBV12-4; clone_size: -
cdr3_aa: CASSRIHRVGSSPLHF; cdr3_nt: TGTGCCAGCAGCCGAATCCACAGGGTGGGAAGTTCACCCCTCCACTTT; j_call: TRBJ1-6; d_call: -; v_call: TRBV7-6; clone_size: few
cdr3_aa: CASSSLHPETQYF; cdr3_nt: TGTGCCAGCAGCTCACTCCACCCAGAGACCCAGTACTTC; j_call: TRBJ2-5; d_call: -; v_call: TRBV7-2; clone_size: -
cdr3_aa: CASSRGAGQGNQTGNTIYF; cdr3_nt: TGTGCCAGCAGCAGGGGGGCTGGACAGGGGAATCAAACTGGAAACACCATATATTTT; j_call: TRBJ1-3; d_call: -; v_call: TRBV21-1; clone_size: -
cdr3_aa: CASSQFSDRGDNEQFF; cdr3_nt: TGTGCCAGCAGCCAGTTCTCGGACAGGGGTGACAATGAGCAGTTCTTC; j_call: TRBJ2-1; d_call: TRBD1; v_call: TRBV4-2; clone_size: -
cdr3_aa: CASRDNKAGGQWWTEAFF; cdr3_nt: TGTGCCAGCAGGGATAATAAGGCAGGGGGCCAGTGGTGGACTGAAGCTTTCTTT; j_call: TRBJ1-1; d_call: TRBD1; v_call: TRBV28; clone_size: once
cdr3_aa: CASGKIAGGQETQYF; cdr3_nt: TGTGCTAGCGGCAAAATAGCGGGGGGTCAAGAGACCCAGTACTTC; j_call: TRBJ2-5; d_call: TRBD2; v_call: TRBV7-7; clone_size: -
cdr3_aa: CASSLTHSNSPLHF; cdr3_nt: TGTGCCAGCAGCTTAACGCACAGCAATTCACCCCTCCACTTT; j_call: TRBJ1-6; d_call: -; v_call: TRBV5-6; clone_size: -
cdr3_aa: CASSYSRTGRETQYF; cdr3_nt: TGTGCCAGCAGTTACTCGCGGACAGGTAGGGAGACCCAGTACTTC; j_call: TRBJ2-5; d_call: TRBD1; v_call: TRBV6-7; clone_size: -
cdr3_aa: CASSFFLGGQGMNEQFF; cdr3_nt: TGCGCCAGCAGCTTTTTTTTAGGGGGACAGGGGATGAATGAGCAGTTCTTC; j_call: TRBJ2-1; d_call: TRBD1; v_call: TRBV5-1; clone_size: -
cdr3_aa: CASSTDRGSLNTEAFF; cdr3_nt: TGTGCCAGCAGCACCGACAGGGGGTCCCTGAACACTGAAGCTTTCTTT; j_call: TRBJ1-1; d_call: TRBD1; v_call: TRBV13; clone_size: few
cdr3_aa: CASSTLGTISPGQFF; cdr3_nt: TGTGCCAGTAGTACCCTCGGGACTATCTCCCCGGGGCAGTTCTTC; j_call: TRBJ2-1; d_call: TRBD2; v_call: TRBV19; clone_size: -
cdr3_aa: CASSLRGWDTGELFF; cdr3_nt: TGTGCCAGCAGCTTGAGGGGGTGGGACACCGGGGAGCTGTTTTTT; j_call: TRBJ2-2; d_call: -; v_call: TRBV7-9; clone_size: -
cdr3_aa: CASSLGGGYTEAFF; cdr3_nt: TGCGCCAGCAGCTTGGGAGGGGGCTACACTGAAGCTTTCTTT; j_call: TRBJ1-1; d_call: TRBD1; v_call: TRBV5-1; clone_size: -
cdr3_aa: CASSLDGGGTQTQYF; cdr3_nt: TGTGCCAGCAGCTTGGACGGCGGGGGGACTCAGACCCAGTACTTC; j_call: TRBJ2-5; d_call: TRBD2; v_call: TRBV5-4; clone_size: once
cdr3_aa: CASSDGVGYTF; cdr3_nt: TGCGCCAGCAGCGATGGAGTGGGCTACACCTTC; j_call: TRBJ1-2; d_call: -; v_call: TRBV5-1; clone_size: -
cdr3_aa: CASSIGHHQPQHF; cdr3_nt: TGTGCCAGTAGTATAGGACACCATCAGCCCCAGCATTTT; j_call: TRBJ1-5; d_call: -; v_call: TRBV19; clone_size: -
cdr3_aa: CASSFRDRGLYNEQFF; cdr3_nt: TGTGCCAGCAGCTTCCGAGACAGGGGACTCTACAATGAGCAGTTCTTC; j_call: TRBJ2-1; d_call: TRBD1; v_call: TRBV7-9; clone_size: -
cdr3_aa: CASSYSIGVEAFF; cdr3_nt: TGTGCCAGCAGTTACTCGATCGGAGTTGAAGCTTTCTTT; j_call: TRBJ1-1; d_call: -; v_call: TRBV6-5; clone_size: -
cdr3_aa: CASSLAGASNTEAFF; cdr3_nt: TGTGCCAGCAGCTTAGCAGGGGCCTCGAACACTGAAGCTTTCTTT; j_call: TRBJ1-1; d_call: -; v_call: TRBV11-2; clone_size: -